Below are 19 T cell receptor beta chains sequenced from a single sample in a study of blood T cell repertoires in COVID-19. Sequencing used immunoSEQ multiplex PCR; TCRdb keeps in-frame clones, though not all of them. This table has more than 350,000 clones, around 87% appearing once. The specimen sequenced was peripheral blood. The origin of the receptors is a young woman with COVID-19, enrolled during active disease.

CDR3 DNA: TGTGCCTGGAGTTCACAAGGACAGATTAATGAAAAACTGTTTTTT. This translates into CAWSSQGQINEKLFF. The genes are TRBV30 and TRBJ1-4; a weak D match, TRBD1 (6 bases). The CDR3 is 15 amino acids. CDR1 and CDR2 from the germline V gene are GTSNPN and SVGIG (reference sequence). The V end lost 2 bases, the J end lost 4 bases, and 14 bases lay between the germline ends.

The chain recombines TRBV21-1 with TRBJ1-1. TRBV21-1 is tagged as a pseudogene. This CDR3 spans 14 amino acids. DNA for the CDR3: TGTGCCAGCAGCGACGGGGACTTGGGCACTGAAGCTTTCTTT. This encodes CASSDGDLGTEAFF.

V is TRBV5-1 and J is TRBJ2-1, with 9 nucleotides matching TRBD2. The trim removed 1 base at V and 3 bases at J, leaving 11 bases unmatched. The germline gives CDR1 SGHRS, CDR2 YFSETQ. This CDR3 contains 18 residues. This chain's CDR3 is CASSLRLAGQSVYNEQFF. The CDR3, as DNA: TGCGCCAGCAGCTTGAGGCTAGCGGGACAGTCGGTCTACAATGAGCAGTTCTTC.

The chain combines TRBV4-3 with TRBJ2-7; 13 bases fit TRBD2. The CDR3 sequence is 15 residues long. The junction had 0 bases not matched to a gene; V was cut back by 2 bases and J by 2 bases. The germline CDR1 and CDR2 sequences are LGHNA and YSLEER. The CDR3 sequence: CASSQTSGRAYEQYF. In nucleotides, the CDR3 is TGCGCCAGCAGCCAAACTAGCGGGAGGGCCTACGAGCAGTACTTC.

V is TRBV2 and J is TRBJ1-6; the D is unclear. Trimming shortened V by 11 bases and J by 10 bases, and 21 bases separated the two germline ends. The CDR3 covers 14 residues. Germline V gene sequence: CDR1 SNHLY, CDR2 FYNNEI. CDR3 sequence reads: CARGPGESTSPLHF. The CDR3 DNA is TGTGCCCGAGGCCCCGGGGAATCTACCTCACCCCTCCACTTT. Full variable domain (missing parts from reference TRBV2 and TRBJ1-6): EPEVTQTPSHQVTQMGQEVILRCVPISNHLYFYWYRQILGQKVEFLVSFYNNEISEKSEIFDDQFSVERPDGSNFTLKIRSTKLEDSAMYFCARGPGESTSPLHFGNGTRLTVT.

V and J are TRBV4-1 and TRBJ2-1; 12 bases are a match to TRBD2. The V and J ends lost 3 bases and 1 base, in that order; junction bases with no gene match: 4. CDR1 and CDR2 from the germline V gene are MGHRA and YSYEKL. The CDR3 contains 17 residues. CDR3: CASSQALAGGSYNEQFF. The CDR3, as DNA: TGCGCCAGCAGCCAGGCCCTAGCGGGAGGGTCCTACAATGAGCAGTTCTTC.

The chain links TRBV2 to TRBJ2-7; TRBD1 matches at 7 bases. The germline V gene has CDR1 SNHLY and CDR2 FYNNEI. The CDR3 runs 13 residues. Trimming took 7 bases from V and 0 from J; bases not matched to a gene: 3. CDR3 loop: CASMRDSSYEQYF. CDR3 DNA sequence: TGTGCCAGCATGAGGGACAGCTCCTACGAGCAGTACTTC.

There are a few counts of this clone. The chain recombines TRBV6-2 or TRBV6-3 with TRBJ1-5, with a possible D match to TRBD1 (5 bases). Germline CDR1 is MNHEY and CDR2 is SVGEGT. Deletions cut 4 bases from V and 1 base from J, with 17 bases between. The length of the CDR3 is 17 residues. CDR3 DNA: TGTGCCAGCAGTTCCATCGATACGGGGGTAAGCAATCAGCCCCAGCATTTT. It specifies CASSSIDTGVSNQPQHF.

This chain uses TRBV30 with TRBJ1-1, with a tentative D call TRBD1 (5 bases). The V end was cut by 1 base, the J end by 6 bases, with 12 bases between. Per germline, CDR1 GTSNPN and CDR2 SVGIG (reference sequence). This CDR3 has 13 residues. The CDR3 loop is CAWSADSEAEAFF. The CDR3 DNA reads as TGTGCCTGGAGTGCCGACAGCGAGGCTGAAGCTTTCTTT.

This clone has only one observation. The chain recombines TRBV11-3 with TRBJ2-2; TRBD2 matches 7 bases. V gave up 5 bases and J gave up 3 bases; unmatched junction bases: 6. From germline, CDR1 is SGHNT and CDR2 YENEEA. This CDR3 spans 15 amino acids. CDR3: CASSLGLGHTGELFF. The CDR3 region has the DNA TGTGCCAGCAGCCTCGGACTAGGACACACCGGGGAGCTGTTTTTT.

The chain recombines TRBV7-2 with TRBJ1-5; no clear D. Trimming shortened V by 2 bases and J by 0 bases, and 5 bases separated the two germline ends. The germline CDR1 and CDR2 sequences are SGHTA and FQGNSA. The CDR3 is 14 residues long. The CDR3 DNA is TGTGCCAGCAGCTTACGGGGTAGCAATCAGCCCCAGCATTTT. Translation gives CASSLRGSNQPQHF.

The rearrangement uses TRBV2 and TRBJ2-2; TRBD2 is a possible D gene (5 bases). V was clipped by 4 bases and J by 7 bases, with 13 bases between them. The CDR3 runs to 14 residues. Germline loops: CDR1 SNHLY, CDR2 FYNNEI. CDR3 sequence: CASSVWGAGGELFF. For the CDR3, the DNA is TGTGCCAGCAGTGTTTGGGGAGCTGGCGGGGAGCTGTTTTTT.

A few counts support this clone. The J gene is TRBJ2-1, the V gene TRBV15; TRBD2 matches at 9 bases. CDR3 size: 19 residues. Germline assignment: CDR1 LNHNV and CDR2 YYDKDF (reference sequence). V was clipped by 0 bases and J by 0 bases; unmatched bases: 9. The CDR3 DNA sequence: TGTGCCACCAGCAGAGAGGCTAGCGGGGTGTGGAGCTCCTACAATGAGCAGTTCTTC. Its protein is CATSREASGVWSSYNEQFF.

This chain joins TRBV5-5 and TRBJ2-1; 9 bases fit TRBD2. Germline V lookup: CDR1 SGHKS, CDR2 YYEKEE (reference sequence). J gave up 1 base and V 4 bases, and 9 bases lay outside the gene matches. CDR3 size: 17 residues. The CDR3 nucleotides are TGTGCCAGCAGCCAAACCGGGACTAGCCTTTCCTACAATGAGCAGTTCTTC. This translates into CASSQTGTSLSYNEQFF.

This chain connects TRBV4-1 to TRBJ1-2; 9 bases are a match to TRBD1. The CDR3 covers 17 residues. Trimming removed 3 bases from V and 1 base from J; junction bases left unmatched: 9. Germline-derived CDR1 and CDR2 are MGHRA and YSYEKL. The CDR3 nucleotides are TGCGCCAGCAGCCACCAACGGGACAGGGCTAATAACTATGGCTACACCTTC. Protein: CASSHQRDRANNYGYTF.

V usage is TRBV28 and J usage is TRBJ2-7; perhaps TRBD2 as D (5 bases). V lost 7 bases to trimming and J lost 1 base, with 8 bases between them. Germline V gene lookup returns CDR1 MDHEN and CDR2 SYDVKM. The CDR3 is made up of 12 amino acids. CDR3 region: CASTGLSYEQYF. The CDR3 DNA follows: TGTGCCAGCACGGGGTTGTCCTACGAGCAGTACTTC.

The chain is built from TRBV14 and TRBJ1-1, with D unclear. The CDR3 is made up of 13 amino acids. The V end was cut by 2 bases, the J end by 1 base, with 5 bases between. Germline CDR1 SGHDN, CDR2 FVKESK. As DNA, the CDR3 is TGTGCCAGCAGCCAACAGGCGAACACTGAAGCTTTCTTT. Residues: CASSQQANTEAFF.

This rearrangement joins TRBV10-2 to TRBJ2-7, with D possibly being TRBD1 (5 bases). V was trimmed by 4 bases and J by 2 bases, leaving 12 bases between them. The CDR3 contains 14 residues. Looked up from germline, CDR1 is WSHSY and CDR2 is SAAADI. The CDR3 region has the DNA TGCGCCAGCAGTGGAGGAGACAGCACCTACGAGCAGTACTTC. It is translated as CASSGGDSTYEQYF.

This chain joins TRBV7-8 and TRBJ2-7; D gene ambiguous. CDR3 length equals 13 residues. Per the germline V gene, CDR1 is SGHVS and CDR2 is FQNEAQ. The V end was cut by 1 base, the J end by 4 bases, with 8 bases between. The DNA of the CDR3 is TGTGCCAGCAGCTTAGAACCAGGATACGAGCAGTACTTC. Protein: CASSLEPGYEQYF.